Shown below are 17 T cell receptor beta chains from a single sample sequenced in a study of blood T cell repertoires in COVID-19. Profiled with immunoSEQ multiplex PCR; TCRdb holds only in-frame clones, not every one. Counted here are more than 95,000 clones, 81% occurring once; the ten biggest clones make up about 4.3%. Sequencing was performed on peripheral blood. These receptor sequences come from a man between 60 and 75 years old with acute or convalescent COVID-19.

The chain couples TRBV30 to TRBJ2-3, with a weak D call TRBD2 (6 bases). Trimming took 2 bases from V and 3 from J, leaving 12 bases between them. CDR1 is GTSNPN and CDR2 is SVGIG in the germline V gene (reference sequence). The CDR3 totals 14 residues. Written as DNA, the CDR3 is TGTGCCTGGAGTCCCGGGGGAGCGACAGATACGCAGTATTTT. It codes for CAWSPGGATDTQYF.

The CDR3 protein is CAWSVPPSHYNEQFF. In DNA, the CDR3 is TGTGCCTGGAGTGTCCCGCCTAGTCACTACAATGAGCAGTTCTTC. The V gene is TRBV30, the J gene TRBJ2-1, with D uncertain. Germline assignment: CDR1 GTSNPN and CDR2 SVGIG (reference sequence). V lost 0 bases and J 3 bases, leaving 12 bases between the germline ends. This CDR3 comprises 15 residues.

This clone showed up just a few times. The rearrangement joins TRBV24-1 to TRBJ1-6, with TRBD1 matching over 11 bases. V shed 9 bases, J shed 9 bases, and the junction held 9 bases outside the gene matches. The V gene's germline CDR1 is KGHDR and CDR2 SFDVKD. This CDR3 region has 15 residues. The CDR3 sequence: CATSAVGTGGSPLHF. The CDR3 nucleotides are TGTGCCACCTCGGCTGTCGGGACAGGGGGTTCACCCCTCCACTTT.

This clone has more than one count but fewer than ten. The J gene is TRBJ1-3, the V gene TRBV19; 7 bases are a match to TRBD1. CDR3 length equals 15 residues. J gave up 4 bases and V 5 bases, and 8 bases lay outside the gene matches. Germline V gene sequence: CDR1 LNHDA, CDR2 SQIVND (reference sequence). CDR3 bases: TGTGCCAGTAGTGTCAGACAGGGCGTCGGAAACACCATATATTTT. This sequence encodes CASSVRQGVGNTIYF. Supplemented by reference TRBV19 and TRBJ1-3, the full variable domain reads DGGITQSPKYLFRKEGQNVTLSCEQNLNHDAMYWYRQDPGQGLRLIYYSQIVNDFQKGDIAEGYSVSREKKESFPLTVTSAQKNPTAFYLCASSVRQGVGNTIYFGEGSWLTVV.

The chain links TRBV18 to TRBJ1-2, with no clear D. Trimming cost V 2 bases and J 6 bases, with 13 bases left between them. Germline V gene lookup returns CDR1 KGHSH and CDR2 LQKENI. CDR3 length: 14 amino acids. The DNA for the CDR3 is TGTGCCAGCTCACCAGGCCAGTTTGGAGATGGCTACACCTTC. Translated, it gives CASSPGQFGDGYTF.

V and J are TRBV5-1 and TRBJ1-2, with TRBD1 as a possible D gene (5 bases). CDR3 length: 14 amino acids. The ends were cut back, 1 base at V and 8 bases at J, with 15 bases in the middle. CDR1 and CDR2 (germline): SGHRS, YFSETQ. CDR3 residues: CASSLPAGGEGYTF. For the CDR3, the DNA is TGCGCCAGCAGCTTGCCGGCGGGGGGAGAAGGCTACACCTTC. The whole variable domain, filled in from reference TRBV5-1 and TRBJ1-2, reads KAGVTQTPRYLIKTRGQQVTLSCSPISGHRSVSWYQQTPGQGLQFLFEYFSETQRNKGNFPGRFSGRQFSNSRSEMNVSTLELGDSALYLCASSLPAGGEGYTFGSGTRLTVV.

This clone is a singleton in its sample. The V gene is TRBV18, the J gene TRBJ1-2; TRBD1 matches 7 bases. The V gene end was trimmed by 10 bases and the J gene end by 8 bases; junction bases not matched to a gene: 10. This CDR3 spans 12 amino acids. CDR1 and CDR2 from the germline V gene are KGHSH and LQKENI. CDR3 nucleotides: TGTGCCACCAAAACTGACAGGGAAGGCTACACCTTC. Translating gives CATKTDREGYTF.

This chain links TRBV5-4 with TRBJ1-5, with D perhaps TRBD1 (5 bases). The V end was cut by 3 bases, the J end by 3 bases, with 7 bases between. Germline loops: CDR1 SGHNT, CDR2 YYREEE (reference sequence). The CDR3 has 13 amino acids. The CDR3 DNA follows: TGTGCCAGCAGCTCAGGGAACAATCAGCCCCAGCATTTT. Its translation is CASSSGNNQPQHF.

Here the CDR3 reads CASSPWTGVNYEQYV. The CDR3 DNA is TGTGCCAGCAGCCCCTGGACAGGGGTGAACTACGAGCAGTACGTC. The chain employs TRBV3-1 (or the pseudogene TRBV3-2) and TRBJ2-7, with TRBD1 matching over 9 bases. CDR3 length: 15 amino acids. Germline V gives CDR1 LGHDT, CDR2 YNNKEL (reference sequence). Trimming removed 4 bases from V and 3 bases from J; junction bases left unmatched: 7.

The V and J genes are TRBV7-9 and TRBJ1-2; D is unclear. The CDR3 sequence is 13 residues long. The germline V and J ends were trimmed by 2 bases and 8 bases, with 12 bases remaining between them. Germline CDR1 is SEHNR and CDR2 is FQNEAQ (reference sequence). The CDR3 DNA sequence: TGTGCCAGCAGCTTACGAGGGTCTGACGGCTACACCTTC. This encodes CASSLRGSDGYTF.

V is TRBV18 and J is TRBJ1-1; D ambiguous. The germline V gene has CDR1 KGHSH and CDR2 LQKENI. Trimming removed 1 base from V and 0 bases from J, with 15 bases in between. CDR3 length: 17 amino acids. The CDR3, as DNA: TGTGCCAGCTCACCACGGATTTTGTGGCAGGTGAACACTGAAGCTTTCTTT. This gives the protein CASSPRILWQVNTEAFF.

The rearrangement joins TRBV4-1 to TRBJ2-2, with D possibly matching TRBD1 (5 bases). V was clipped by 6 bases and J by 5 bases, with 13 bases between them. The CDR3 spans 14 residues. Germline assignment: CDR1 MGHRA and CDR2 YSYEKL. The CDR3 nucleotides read TGCGCCAGCAGGAAAGGGGCCGGAACCGGGGAGCTGTTTTTT. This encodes CASRKGAGTGELFF.

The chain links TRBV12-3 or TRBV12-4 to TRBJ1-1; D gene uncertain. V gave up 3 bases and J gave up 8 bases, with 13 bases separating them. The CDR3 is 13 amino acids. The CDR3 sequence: CASSFNENSEAFF. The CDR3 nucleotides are TGTGCCAGCAGTTTTAACGAGAACAGCGAAGCTTTCTTT.

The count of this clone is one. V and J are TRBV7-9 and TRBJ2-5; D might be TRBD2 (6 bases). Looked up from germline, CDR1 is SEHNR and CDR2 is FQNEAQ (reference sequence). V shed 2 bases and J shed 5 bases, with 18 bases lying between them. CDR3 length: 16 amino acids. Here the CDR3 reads CASSLLQAGLYETQYF. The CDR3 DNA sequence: TGTGCCAGCAGCTTATTACAGGCGGGGTTATACGAGACCCAGTACTTC.

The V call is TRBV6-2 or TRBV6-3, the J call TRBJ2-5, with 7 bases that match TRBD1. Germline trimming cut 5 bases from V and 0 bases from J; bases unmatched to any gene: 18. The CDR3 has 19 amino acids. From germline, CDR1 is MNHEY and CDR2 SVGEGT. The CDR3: CASSNPDPTGTTYQETQYF. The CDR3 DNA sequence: TGTGCCAGCAGTAACCCCGATCCGACAGGGACAACGTACCAAGAGACCCAGTACTTC.

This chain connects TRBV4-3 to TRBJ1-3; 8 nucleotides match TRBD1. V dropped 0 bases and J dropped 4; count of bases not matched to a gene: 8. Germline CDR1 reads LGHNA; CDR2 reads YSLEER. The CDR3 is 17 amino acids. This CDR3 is CASSQDVGRGRGNTIYF. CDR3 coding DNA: TGCGCCAGCAGCCAAGATGTCGGCAGGGGGCGCGGAAACACCATATATTTT.

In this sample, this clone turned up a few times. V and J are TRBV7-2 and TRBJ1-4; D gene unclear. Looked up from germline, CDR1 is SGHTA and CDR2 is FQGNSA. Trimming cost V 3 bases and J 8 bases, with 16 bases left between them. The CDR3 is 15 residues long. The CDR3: CASSFFGEGWEKLFF. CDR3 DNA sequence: TGTGCCAGCAGCTTCTTCGGGGAGGGATGGGAAAAACTGTTTTTT. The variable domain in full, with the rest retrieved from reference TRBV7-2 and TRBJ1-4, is GAGVSQSPSNKVTEKGKDVELRCDPISGHTALYWYRQSLGQGLEFLIYFQGNSAPDKSGLPSDRFSAERTGGSVSTLTIQRTQQEDSAVYLCASSFFGEGWEKLFFGSGTQLSVL.